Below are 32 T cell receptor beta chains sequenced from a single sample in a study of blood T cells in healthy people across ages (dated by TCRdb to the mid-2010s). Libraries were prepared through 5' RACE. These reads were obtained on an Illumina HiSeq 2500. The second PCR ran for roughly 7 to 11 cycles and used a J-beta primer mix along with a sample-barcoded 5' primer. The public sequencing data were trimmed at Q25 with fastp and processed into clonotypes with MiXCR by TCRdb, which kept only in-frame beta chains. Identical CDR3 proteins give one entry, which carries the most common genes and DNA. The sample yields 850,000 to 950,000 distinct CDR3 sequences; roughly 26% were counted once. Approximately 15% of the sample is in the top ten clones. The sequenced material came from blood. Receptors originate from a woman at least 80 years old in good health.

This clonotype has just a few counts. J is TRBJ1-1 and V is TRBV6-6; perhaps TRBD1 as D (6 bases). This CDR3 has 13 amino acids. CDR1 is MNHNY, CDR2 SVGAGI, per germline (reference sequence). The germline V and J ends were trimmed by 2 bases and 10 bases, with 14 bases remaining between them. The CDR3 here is CASSYAGGRGAFF. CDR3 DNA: TGTGCCAGCAGTTACGCCGGGGGCAGAGGAGCTTTCTTT.

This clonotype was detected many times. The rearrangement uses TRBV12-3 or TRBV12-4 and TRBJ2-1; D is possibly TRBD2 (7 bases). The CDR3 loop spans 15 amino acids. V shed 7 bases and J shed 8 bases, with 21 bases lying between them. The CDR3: CASKNGGGLQDEQFF. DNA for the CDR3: TGTGCCAGCAAAAACGGCGGGGGCCTCCAGGATGAGCAGTTCTTC.

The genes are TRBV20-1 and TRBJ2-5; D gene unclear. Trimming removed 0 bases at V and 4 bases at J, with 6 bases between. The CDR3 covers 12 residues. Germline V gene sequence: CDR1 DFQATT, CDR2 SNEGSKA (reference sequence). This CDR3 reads CSARDPVETQYF. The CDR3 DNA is TGCAGTGCTAGAGATCCTGTAGAGACCCAGTACTTC.

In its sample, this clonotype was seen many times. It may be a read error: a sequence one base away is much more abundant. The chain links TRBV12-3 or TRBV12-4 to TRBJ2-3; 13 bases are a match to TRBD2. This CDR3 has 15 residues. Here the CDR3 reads CASSRTSGGTDAQYF. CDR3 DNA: TGTGCCAGCAGTCGGACTAGCGGGGGCACAGATGCGCAGTATTTT.

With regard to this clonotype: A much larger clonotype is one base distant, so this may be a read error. The CDR3: CASSTPGLAGDNEQYF. CDR3 in DNA: TGCGCCAGCAGCACCCCGGGACTAGCGGGGGACAATGAGCAGTACTTC. The V and J genes are TRBV4-1 and TRBJ2-7; 14 bases are shared with TRBD2. The germline V gene encodes CDR1 MGHRA and CDR2 YSYEKL. With V trimmed by 5 bases and J by 7 bases, 10 bases remained unmatched. The length of the CDR3 is 16 residues.

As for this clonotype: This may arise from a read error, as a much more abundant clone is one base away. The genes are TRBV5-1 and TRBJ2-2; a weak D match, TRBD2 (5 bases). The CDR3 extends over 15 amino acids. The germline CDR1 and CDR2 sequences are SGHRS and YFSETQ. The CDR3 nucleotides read TGCGCCAGCAGCTCCCGACTGGCGAACACCGGGGAGCGGTTTTTT. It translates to CASSSRLANTGERFF.

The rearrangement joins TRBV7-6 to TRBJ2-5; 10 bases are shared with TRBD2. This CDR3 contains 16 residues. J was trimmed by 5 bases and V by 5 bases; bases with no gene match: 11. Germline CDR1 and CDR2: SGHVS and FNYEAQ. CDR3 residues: CASSPPLAGASETQYF. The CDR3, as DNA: TGTGCCAGCAGCCCTCCGCTAGCGGGGGCTTCGGAGACCCAGTACTTC.

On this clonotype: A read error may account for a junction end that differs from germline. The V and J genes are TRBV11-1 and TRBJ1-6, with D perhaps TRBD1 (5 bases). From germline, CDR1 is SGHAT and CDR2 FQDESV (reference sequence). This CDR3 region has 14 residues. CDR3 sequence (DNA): TGTGCCAGCAGCTTAAGTCAGGGAACTTCACCCCCCCACTTT. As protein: CASSLSQGTSPPHF.

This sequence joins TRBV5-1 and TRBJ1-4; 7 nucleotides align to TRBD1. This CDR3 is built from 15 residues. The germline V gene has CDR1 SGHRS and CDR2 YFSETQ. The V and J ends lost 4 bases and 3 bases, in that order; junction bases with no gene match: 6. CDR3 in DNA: TGCGCCAGCAGCCCGGCCGGGACAGCTAATGAAAAACTGTTTTTT. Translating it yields CASSPAGTANEKLFF. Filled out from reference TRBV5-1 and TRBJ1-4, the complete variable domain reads KAGVTQTPRYLIKTRGQQVTLSCSPISGHRSVSWYQQTPGQGLQFLFEYFSETQRNKGNFPGRFSGRQFSNSRSEMNVSTLELGDSALYLCASSPAGTANEKLFFGSGTQLSVL.

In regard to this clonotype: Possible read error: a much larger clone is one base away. The CDR3 DNA reads TGTGCCAGCAGTTTAGTGCAGGGGGGCCCAGAGACCCAGTACTTC. Protein: CASSLVQGGPETQYF. The chain joins TRBV12-3 or TRBV12-4 to TRBJ2-5; weak D call: TRBD1 (7 bases). The CDR3 has 15 amino acids. V was clipped by 1 base and J by 4 bases, with 13 bases between them.

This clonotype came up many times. The CDR3 DNA follows: TGTGCCAGCAGAAGGACAGGGAGCCATTCACCCCTCCACTTT. Translating gives CASRRTGSHSPLHF. The chain joins TRBV12-3 or TRBV12-4 to TRBJ1-6, with 8 bases that match TRBD1. J was trimmed by 8 bases and V by 6 bases; bases with no gene match: 6. The CDR3 has 14 amino acids.

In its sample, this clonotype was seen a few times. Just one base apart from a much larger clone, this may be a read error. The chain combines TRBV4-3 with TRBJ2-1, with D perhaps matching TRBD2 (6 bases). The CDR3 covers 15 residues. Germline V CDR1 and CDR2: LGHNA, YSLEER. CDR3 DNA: TGCGCCAGCAGCCAAGAGAGGACTACCTTCAATAAGCAGTTCTTC. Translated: CASSQERTTFNKQFF.

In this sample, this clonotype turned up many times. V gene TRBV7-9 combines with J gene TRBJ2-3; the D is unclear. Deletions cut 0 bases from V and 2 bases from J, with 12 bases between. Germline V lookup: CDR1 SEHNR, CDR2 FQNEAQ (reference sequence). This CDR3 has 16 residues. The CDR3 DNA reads TGTGCCAGCAGCTTAGCTTCCTGGGGATCCACAGATACGCAGTATTTT. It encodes CASSLASWGSTDTQYF.

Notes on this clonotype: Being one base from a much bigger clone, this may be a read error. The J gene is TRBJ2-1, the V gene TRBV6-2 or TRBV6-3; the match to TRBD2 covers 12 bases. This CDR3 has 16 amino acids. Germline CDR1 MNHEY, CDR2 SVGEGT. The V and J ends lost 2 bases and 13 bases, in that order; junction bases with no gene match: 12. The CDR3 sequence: CASSYPGTSGQETQFF. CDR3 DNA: TGTGCCAGCAGTTACCCCGGGACTAGCGGGCAAGAGACCCAGTTCTTC.

The CDR3 loop reads CASSQLTSPMGSNRPQHF. CDR3 in DNA: TGTGCCAGCAGCCAACTTACGAGCCCGATGGGTAGCAATCGGCCCCAGCATTTT. The chain links TRBV21-1 to TRBJ1-5. TRBV21-1 is a pseudogene. The CDR3 spans 18 residues.

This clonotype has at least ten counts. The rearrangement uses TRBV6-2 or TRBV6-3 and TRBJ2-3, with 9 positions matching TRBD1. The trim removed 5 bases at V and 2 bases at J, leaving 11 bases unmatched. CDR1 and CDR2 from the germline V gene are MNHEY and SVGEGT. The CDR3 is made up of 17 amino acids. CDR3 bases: TGTGCCAGCAGTGTTCTTGAGACAGGGGGATACACAGATACGCAGTATTTT. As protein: CASSVLETGGYTDTQYF.

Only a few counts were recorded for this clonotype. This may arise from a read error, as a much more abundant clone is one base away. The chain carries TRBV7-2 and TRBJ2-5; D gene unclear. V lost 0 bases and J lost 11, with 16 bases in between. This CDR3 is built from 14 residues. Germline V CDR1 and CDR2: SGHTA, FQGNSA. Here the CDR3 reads CASSLALANNEQYF. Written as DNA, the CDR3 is TGTGCCAGCAGCTTAGCGCTCGCGAACAATGAGCAGTACTTC.

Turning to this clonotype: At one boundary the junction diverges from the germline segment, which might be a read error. The CDR3 protein is CAGSLSSSGNTIYF. The DNA of the CDR3 is TGTGCCGGCAGTTTAAGCAGTTCTGGAAACACCATATATTTT. The V and J genes are TRBV12-3 or TRBV12-4 and TRBJ1-3; D unclear. This CDR3 spans 14 amino acids.

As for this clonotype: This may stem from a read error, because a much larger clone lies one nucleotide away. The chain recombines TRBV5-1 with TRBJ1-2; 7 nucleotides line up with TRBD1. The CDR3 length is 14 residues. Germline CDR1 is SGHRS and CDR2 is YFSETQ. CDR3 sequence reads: CASNLGQGDAGYTF. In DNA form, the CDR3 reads TGCGCCAGCAACTTGGGCCAGGGGGACGCGGGCTACACCTTC.

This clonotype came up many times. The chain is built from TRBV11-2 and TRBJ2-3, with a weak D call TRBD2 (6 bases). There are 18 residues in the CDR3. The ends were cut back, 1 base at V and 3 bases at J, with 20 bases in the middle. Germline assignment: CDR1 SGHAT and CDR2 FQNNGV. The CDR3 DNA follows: TGTGCCAGCAGCTTAGTGGTTAGCGGTTACCTCAGGACAGATACGCAGTATTTT. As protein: CASSLVVSGYLRTDTQYF.

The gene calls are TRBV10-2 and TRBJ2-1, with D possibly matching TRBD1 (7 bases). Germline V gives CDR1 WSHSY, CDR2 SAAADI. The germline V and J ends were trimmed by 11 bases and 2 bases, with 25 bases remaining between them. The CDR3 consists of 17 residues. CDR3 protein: CALQEGMRDRPYNEQFF. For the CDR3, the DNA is TGCGCCTTACAAGAAGGAATGCGGGACAGACCCTACAATGAGCAGTTCTTC.

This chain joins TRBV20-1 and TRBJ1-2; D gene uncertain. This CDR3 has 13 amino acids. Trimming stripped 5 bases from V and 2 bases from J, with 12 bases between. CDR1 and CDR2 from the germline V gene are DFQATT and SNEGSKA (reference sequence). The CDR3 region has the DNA TGCAGTGCTCCTGTATCGGGGAACTATGGCTACACCTTC. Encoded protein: CSAPVSGNYGYTF.

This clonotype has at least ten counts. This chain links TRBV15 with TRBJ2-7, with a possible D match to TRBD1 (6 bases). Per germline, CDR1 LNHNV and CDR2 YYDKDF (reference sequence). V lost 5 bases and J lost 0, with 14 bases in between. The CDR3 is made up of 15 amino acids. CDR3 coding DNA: TGTGCCACCAGCCGGCGACAGGTCAGCTCCTACGAGCAGTACTTC. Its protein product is CATSRRQVSSYEQYF.

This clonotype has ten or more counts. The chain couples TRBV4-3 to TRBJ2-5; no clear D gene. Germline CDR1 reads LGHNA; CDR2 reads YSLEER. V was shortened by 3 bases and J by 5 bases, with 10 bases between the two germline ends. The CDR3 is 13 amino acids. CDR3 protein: CASSQAYSETQYF. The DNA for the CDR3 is TGCGCCAGCAGCCAGGCCTACTCGGAGACCCAGTACTTC.

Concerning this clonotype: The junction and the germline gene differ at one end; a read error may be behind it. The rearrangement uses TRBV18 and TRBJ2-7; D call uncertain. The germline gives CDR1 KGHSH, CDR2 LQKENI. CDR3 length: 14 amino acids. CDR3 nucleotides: TGTGCCAGCCCACCCCTCGCAGCAGACAATGAGCAGTACTTC. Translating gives CASPPLAADNEQYF.

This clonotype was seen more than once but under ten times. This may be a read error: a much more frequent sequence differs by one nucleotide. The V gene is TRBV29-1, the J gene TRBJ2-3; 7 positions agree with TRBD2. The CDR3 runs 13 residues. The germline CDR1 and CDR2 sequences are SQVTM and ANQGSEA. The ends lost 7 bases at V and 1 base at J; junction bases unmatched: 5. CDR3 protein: CSGGLAGTDTQYF. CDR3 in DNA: TGCAGCGGTGGGCTAGCGGGCACAGATACGCAGTATTTT.

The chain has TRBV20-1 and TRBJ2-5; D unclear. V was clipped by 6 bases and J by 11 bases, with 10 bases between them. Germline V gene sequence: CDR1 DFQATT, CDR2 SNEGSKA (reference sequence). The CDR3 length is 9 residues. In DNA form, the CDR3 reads TGCAGTGCAGGGAACGGGCAGTACTTC. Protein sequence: CSAGNGQYF.

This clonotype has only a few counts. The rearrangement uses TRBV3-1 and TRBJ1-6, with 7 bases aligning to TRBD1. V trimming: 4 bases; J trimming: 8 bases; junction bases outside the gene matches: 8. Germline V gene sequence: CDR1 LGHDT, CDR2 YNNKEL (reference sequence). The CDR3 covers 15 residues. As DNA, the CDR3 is TGTGCCAGCAGCCCCCAGGGGGGGGCCTATTCACCCCTCCACTTT. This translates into CASSPQGGAYSPLHF.

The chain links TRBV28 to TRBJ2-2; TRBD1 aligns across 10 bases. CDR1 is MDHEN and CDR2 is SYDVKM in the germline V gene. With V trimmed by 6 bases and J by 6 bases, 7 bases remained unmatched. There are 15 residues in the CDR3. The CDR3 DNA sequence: TGTGCCAGCAGGAAGCTGGGACAGGGGTCCGGGGAGCTGTTTTTT. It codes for CASRKLGQGSGELFF. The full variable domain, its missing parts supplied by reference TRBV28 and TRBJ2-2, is DVKVTQSSRYLVKRTGEKVFLECVQDMDHENMFWYRQDPGLGLRLIYFSYDVKMKEKGDIPEGYSVSREKKERFSLILESASTNQTSMYLCASRKLGQGSGELFFGEGSRLTVL.

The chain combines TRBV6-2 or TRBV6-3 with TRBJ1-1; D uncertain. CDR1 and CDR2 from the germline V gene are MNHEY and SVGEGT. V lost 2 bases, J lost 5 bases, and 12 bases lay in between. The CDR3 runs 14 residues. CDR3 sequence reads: CASSYEGAGTEAFF. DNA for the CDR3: TGTGCCAGCAGTTACGAGGGAGCAGGAACTGAAGCTTTCTTT.

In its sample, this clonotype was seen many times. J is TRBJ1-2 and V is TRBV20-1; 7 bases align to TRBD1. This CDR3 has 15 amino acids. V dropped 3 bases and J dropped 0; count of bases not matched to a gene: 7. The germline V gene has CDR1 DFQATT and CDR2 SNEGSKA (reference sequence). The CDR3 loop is CSASPGTDPNYGYTF. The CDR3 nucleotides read TGCAGTGCTAGCCCCGGGACAGATCCTAACTATGGCTACACCTTC.

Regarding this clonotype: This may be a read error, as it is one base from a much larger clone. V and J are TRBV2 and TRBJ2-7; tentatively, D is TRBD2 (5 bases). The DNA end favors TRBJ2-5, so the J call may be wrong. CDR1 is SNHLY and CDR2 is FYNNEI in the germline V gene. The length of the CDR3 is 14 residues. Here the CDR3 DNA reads TGTGCCAGCCGAGGGTTGATGGGTCGGGGGACCCAGTACTTC. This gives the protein CASRGLMGRGTQYF.